This T cell receptor beta chain stems from a study of CD8+ T cells in alopecia areata. Sampling of alopecia areata patients yielded lesional scalp punch biopsies as well as peripheral blood. Extraction and reverse transcription of RNA yielded cDNA as the sequencing template. Data came from immunoSEQ multiplex PCR; TCRdb stores just in-frame clones and leaves some out. In the table there are fewer than 200,000 clones, 59% of which are singletons. Trimming left V 4 bases short and J 2 bases short, with 16 bases between. CDR1 SGHRS and CDR2 YFSETQ come from the germline V gene. The CDR3 consists of 15 residues.

The chain is built from TRBV5-1 and TRBJ2-7; D is possibly TRBD1 (7 bases). The sequenced sample was CD4+ T cells sorted from blood, obtained at week 0. This receptor was taken from a human donor with alopecia areata. The CDR3 sequence: CASSLGGGTAYEQYF. Written as DNA, the CDR3 is TGCGCCAGCAGCCTAGGTGGGGGGACAGCCTACGAGCAGTACTTC.